One sample yielded the 4 T cell receptor beta chains listed below, sequenced in a study of early T cells in non-severe SARS-CoV-2 infection. One entry per CDR3 protein, called by TCRdb with MiXCR from the 5' RACE reads. Of about 70,000 distinct CDR3 sequences in the sample, approximately 12% are singletons; the top ten hold 15% to 18%. The source was whole blood, collected at baseline. These receptors were taken from an adult who was a healthcare worker with PCR-confirmed SARS-CoV-2 infection or an uninfected control (not recorded which). The donor label of this sample is uncertain.

The chain is built from TRBV20-1 and TRBJ2-1; no clear D gene. The CDR3 is 13 residues long. Trimming took off 2 bases at V and 3 bases at J, with 8 bases between the two ends. The germline CDR1 and CDR2 sequences are DFQATT and SNEGSKA (reference sequence). CDR3 bases: TGCAGTGCTAGAAGTACAGTCTACAATGAGCAGTTCTTC. This codes for CSARSTVYNEQFF.

This clonotype was seen a handful of times. The CDR3 protein is CASSYRNVGETQYF. In nucleotides, the CDR3 is TGTGCCAGCAGCTACAGAAATGTTGGGGAGACCCAGTACTTC. V is TRBV27 and J is TRBJ2-5, with D unresolved. This CDR3 is built from 14 residues. Trimming removed 6 bases at V and 5 bases at J, with 16 bases between. Germline CDR1 reads MNHEY; CDR2 reads SMNVEV (reference sequence).

The chain recombines TRBV6-6 with TRBJ2-7, with D perhaps matching TRBD1 (5 bases). Germline lookup yields CDR1 MNHNY and CDR2 SVGAGI (reference sequence). V lost 6 bases to trimming and J lost 5 bases, with 11 bases between them. The CDR3 has 12 amino acids. The CDR3 protein is CASSRAGNEQYF. CDR3 nucleotide sequence: TGTGCCAGCAGCAGGGCCGGCAACGAGCAGTACTTC.

This clonotype was detected only a few times. The V call is TRBV30, the J call TRBJ2-5, with 9 bases that match TRBD2. CDR3 length equals 15 residues. V lost 0 bases and J lost 5; bases outside the gene matches: 7. Germline assignment: CDR1 GTSNPN and CDR2 SVGIG (reference sequence). CDR3 in DNA: TGTGCCTGGAGTGTACAGCGGGGGGCTTGGGAGACCCAGTACTTC. Its translation: CAWSVQRGAWETQYF. The whole variable domain, remainder taken from reference TRBV30 and TRBJ2-5, is SQTIHQWPATLVQPVGSPLSLECTVEGTSNPNLYWYRQAAGRGLQLLFYSVGIGQISSEVPQNLSASRPQDRQFILSSKKLLLSDSGFYLCAWSVQRGAWETQYFGPGTRLLVL.